The clone carrying this T cell receptor (beta chain) was found once. This sample was included in a study of T cell changes during pregnancy in multiple sclerosis. Clones were sequenced by immunoSEQ multiplex PCR, and TCRdb holds only the in-frame ones, with some missing. The sample holds about 80,000 clones, about 90% seen once. The CDR3 loop spans 19 amino acids. The junction had 11 bases not matched to a gene; V was cut back by 4 bases and J by 1 base. CDR1 is SNHLY, CDR2 FYNNEI, per germline. The material was peripheral blood, obtained before pregnancy. This clonotype originated in a female donor with multiple sclerosis, enrolled in a pregnancy study. V gene TRBV2 combines with J gene TRBJ2-3; 13 nucleotides line up with TRBD2. The CDR3 region has the DNA TGTGCCAGCAGTGTACGGACTAGCGGGAGTGGTGTGGGCACAGATACGCAGTATTTT. It translates to CASSVRTSGSGVGTDTQYF.